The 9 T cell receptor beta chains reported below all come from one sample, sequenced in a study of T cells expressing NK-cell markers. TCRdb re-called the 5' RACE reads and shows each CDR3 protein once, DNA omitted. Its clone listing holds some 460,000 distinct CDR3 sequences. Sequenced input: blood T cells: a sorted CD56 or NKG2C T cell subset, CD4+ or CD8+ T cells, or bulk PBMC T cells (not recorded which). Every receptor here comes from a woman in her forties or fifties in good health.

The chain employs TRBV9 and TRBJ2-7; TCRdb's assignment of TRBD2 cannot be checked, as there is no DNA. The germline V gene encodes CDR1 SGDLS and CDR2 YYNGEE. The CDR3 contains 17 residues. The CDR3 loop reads CASSVFDLAGGSYEQYF.

CDR3 residues: CASSLGRVGPETQYF. V usage is TRBV5-6 and J usage is TRBJ2-5. CDR1 SGHDT and CDR2 YYEEEE come from the germline V gene. The CDR3 runs 15 residues.

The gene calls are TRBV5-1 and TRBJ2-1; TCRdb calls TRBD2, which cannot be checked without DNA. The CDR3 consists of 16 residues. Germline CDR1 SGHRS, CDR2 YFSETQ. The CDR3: CASSGGLAGVLSSQFF.

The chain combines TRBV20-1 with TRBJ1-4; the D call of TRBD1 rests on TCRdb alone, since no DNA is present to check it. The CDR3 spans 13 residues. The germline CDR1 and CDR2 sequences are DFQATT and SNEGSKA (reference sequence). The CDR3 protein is CSAHGGTNEKLFF.

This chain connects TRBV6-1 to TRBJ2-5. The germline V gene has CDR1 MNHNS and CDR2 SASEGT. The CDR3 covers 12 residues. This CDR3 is CASTASQETQYF.

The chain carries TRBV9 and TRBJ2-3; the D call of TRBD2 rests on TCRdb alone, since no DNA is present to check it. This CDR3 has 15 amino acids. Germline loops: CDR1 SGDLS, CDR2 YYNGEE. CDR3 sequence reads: CASSVALAGTDTQYF.

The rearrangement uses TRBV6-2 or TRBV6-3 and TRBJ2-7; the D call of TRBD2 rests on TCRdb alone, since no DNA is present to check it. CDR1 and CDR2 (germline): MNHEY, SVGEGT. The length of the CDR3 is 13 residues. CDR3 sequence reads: CATLGSGSAEQYF.

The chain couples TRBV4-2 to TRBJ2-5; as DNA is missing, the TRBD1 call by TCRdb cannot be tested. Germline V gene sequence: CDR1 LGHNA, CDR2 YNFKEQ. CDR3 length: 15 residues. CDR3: CASSQEGTAKETQYF.

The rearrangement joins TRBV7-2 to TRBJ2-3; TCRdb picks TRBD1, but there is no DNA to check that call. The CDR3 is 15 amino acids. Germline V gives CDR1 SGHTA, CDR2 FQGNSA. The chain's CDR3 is CASSLRAGSTDTQYF.